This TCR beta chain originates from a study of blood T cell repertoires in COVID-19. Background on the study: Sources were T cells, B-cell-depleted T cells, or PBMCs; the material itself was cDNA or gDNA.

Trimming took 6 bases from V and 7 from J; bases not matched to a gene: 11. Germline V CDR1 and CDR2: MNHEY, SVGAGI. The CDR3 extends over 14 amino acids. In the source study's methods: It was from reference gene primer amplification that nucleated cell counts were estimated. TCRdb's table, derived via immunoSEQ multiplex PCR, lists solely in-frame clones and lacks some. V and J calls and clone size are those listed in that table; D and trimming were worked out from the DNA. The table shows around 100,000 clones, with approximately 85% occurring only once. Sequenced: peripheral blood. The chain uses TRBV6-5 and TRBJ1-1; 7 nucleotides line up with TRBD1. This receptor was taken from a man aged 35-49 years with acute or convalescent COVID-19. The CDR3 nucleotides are TGTGCCAGCAGACTCCCCCGGGACAGTAGTGAAGCTTTCTTT. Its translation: CASRLPRDSSEAFF.